Following are 28 T cell receptor beta chains from one sample sequenced in a study of CD8 T cells in ankylosing spondylitis. Findings and caveats of the study: Seemingly characteristic of ankylosing spondylitis blood was a TCR beta motif consisting of fewer than 10 highly homologous variants.

TCRdb re-called the 5' RACE reads with MiXCR, one entry per CDR3 protein. The profile shows about 440,000 distinct CDR3 sequences, roughly 18% of them singletons. These receptors' targets are unknown. The sequenced material came from blood, either unsorted or a sorted T cell fraction (not recorded which). The receptors originated from a male donor with ankylosing spondylitis.

This clonotype has just a few counts. The genes are TRBV4-2 and TRBJ2-1, with D unclear. There are 16 residues in the CDR3. V lost 0 bases and J lost 4, with 13 bases in between. CDR1 LGHNA and CDR2 YNFKEQ come from the germline V gene. Here the CDR3 DNA reads TGTGCCAGCAGCCAAGAGACGTCTAAGCCGTACAATGAGCAGTTCTTC. This sequence encodes CASSQETSKPYNEQFF.

The chain has TRBV10-2 and TRBJ1-1, with unresolved D. Germline V gives CDR1 WSHSY, CDR2 SAAADI. V was cut by 0 bases and J by 4 bases, with 6 bases left in between. The CDR3 sequence is 13 residues long. CDR3: CASSESGPTEAFF. The CDR3 region has the DNA TGCGCCAGCAGTGAGTCAGGGCCCACTGAAGCTTTCTTT.

This clonotype was recorded a few times. The V gene is TRBV7-2, the J gene TRBJ2-5; tentatively, D is TRBD1 (6 bases). V gave up 0 bases and J gave up 7 bases, with 6 bases separating them. CDR1 and CDR2 (germline): SGHTA, FQGNSA. CDR3 length: 12 residues. The CDR3 region has the DNA TGTGCCAGCAGCTTAGCCAGGGGGACCCAGTACTTC. This encodes CASSLARGTQYF. The full variable domain, in which reference TRBV7-2 and TRBJ2-5 provide the parts outside the CDR3, is GAGVSQSPSNKVTEKGKDVELRCDPISGHTALYWYRQSLGQGLEFLIYFQGNSAPDKSGLPSDRFSAERTGGSVSTLTIQRTQQEDSAVYLCASSLARGTQYFGPGTRLLVL.

The gene calls are TRBV5-1 and TRBJ1-2; D is possibly TRBD1 (6 bases). The CDR3 has 15 residues. V lost 3 bases, J lost 4 bases, and 16 bases lay in between. CDR1 is SGHRS, CDR2 YFSETQ, per germline. The CDR3 here is CASSSGDVPSYGYTF. DNA of the CDR3: TGCGCCAGCAGCTCAGGGGACGTCCCGTCCTATGGCTACACCTTC.

The V gene is TRBV20-1, the J gene TRBJ1-1; D gene uncertain. Germline CDR1 DFQATT, CDR2 SNEGSKA (reference sequence). V was cut by 1 base and J by 10 bases, with 16 bases left in between. The CDR3 runs 13 residues. For the CDR3, the DNA is TGCAGTGCTAGAGGGCCCTATCTTAACGGAGCTTTCTTT. Protein sequence: CSARGPYLNGAFF.

This clonotype was detected only a few times. V and J are TRBV7-6 and TRBJ2-3; D possibly uses TRBD1 or TRBD2 (5 bases each). The V end was cut by 3 bases, the J end by 0 bases, with 16 bases between. This CDR3 comprises 17 residues. Germline CDR1 and CDR2: SGHVS and FNYEAQ. CDR3 sequence reads: CASSLRPGRTSTDTQYF. CDR3 nucleotides: TGTGCCAGCAGCTTGCGACCGGGACGAACTAGCACAGATACGCAGTATTTT.

This clonotype came up a few times. This chain uses TRBV29-1 with TRBJ2-4; TRBD1 might be the D (6 bases). This CDR3 spans 14 amino acids. Trimming took 6 bases from V and 0 from J, leaving 12 bases between them. The germline gives CDR1 SQVTM, CDR2 ANQGSEA. CDR3 sequence reads: CSVSGQLAKNIQYF. The CDR3 DNA reads TGCAGCGTCTCCGGACAGCTAGCCAAAAACATTCAGTACTTC.

Concerning this clonotype itself: A much larger clone is a single base away; this may be a read error. As the CDR3 is not closed by the conserved phenylalanine or tryptophan, this likely results from a read error. The rearrangement links TRBV9 to TRBJ2-3, with a tentative D call TRBD2 (5 bases). CDR3 length: 15 residues. Germline V gives CDR1 SGDLS, CDR2 YYNGEE. Trimming left V 3 bases short and J 1 base short, with 12 bases between. CDR3 bases: TGTGCCAGCAGCGGAGTAGGACTGGGCACAGATACGCAGTATCTT. This sequence encodes CASSGVGLGTDTQYL.

This clonotype was found a few times. The chain uses TRBV28 and TRBJ2-7, with 9 bases matching TRBD1. The J segment lost 2 bases and the V segment lost 6 bases, leaving 11 bases of the junction unmatched. The CDR3 contains 16 residues. Germline V CDR1 and CDR2: MDHEN, SYDVKM. The CDR3 DNA reads as TGTGCCAGCAGCACCAGCCCCGGACAGGGGACCTACGAGCAGTACTTC. Protein product: CASSTSPGQGTYEQYF.

The chain recombines TRBV20-1 with TRBJ2-3; 10 bases align to TRBD2. Looked up from germline, CDR1 is DFQATT and CDR2 is SNEGSKA (reference sequence). This CDR3 has 18 residues. J lost 4 bases, V lost 2 bases, and 15 bases had no gene match. The CDR3 sequence is CSARNPPSGSSSPDTQYF. CDR3 DNA sequence: TGCAGTGCTAGAAACCCCCCTAGCGGGAGCTCCTCTCCAGATACGCAGTATTTT.

This clonotype appeared many times. The chain joins TRBV19 to TRBJ2-2, with TRBD1 matching over 12 bases. This CDR3 comprises 17 residues. Germline CDR1 LNHDA, CDR2 SQIVND (reference sequence). V lost 6 bases, J lost 1 base, and 6 bases stayed unmatched. The CDR3 bases are TGTGCCAGTAGAGGGGACAGGGGGCAAGGGAACACCGGGGAGCTGTTTTTT. Protein product: CASRGDRGQGNTGELFF.

V and J are TRBV2 and TRBJ2-6; D uncertain. There are 13 residues in the CDR3. Germline loops: CDR1 SNHLY, CDR2 FYNNEI. V was clipped by 4 bases and J by 4 bases, with 5 bases between them. CDR3 amino acids: CASSGYGANVLTF. In DNA, the CDR3 is TGTGCCAGCAGTGGGTACGGGGCCAACGTCCTGACTTTC.

The CDR3 spells CAIAPQVRDSYEQYF. As DNA, the CDR3 is TGTGCCATCGCCCCCCAGGTGCGGGATTCCTACGAGCAGTACTTC. This chain links TRBV10-3 with TRBJ2-7; possibly TRBD2 for D (6 bases). CDR1 ENHRY and CDR2 SYGVKD come from the germline V gene. V was clipped by 8 bases and J by 1 base, with 18 bases between them. The CDR3 has 15 amino acids.

The J gene is TRBJ2-3, the V gene TRBV3-1; a weak D match, TRBD1 (5 bases). The length of the CDR3 is 14 residues. Germline CDR1 and CDR2: LGHDT and YNNKEL (reference sequence). Trimming removed 4 bases at V and 4 bases at J, with 12 bases between. As DNA, the CDR3 is TGTGCCAGCAGCCCCCGAACAGGAGCAGATACGCAGTATTTT. It specifies CASSPRTGADTQYF.

This clonotype was observed at least ten times. This chain joins TRBV13 and TRBJ2-3; D gene ambiguous. Looked up from germline, CDR1 is PRHDT and CDR2 is FYEKMQ (reference sequence). The CDR3 is 15 amino acids. V was pared by 3 bases and J by 0 bases, with 10 bases between. The CDR3 nucleotides read TGTGCCAGCAGCTTTGGTCAGCTGAGCACAGATACGCAGTATTTT. Translated: CASSFGQLSTDTQYF. Looking up the rest from reference TRBV13 and TRBJ2-3 gives the full variable domain: AAGVIQSPRHLIKEKRETATLKCYPIPRHDTVYWYQQGPGQDPQFLISFYEKMQSDKGSIPDRFSAQQFSDYHSELNMSSLELGDSALYFCASSFGQLSTDTQYFGPGTRLTVL.

J is TRBJ2-3 and V is TRBV6-5; 8 bases line up with TRBD1. Germline V lookup: CDR1 MNHEY, CDR2 SVGAGI. V lost 3 bases, J lost 5 bases, and 10 bases stayed unmatched. The CDR3 is made up of 16 amino acids. The CDR3 loop is CASSYLTGAAVDTQYF. CDR3 sequence (DNA): TGTGCCAGCAGTTATTTGACAGGGGCCGCGGTAGATACGCAGTATTTT.

The V gene is TRBV5-1, the J gene TRBJ1-1; D is possibly TRBD1 (5 bases). The CDR3 extends over 14 amino acids. Germline V gene data show CDR1 as SGHRS and CDR2 as YFSETQ. Trimming cost V 2 bases and J 3 bases, with 11 bases left between them. CDR3 DNA sequence: TGCGCCAGCAGCTTTGGGGGGGACCACACTGAAGCTTTCTTT. Amino acids: CASSFGGDHTEAFF.

This clonotype was seen a few times. This chain joins TRBV15 and TRBJ2-1, with unresolved D. The V end was cut by 0 bases, the J end by 15 bases, with 18 bases between. Germline loops: CDR1 LNHNV, CDR2 YYDKDF (reference sequence). The length of the CDR3 is 14 residues. The CDR3 nucleotides read TGTGCCACCAGCAGAGACCCGACCGGCCGGAATCTGTTCTTC. As protein: CATSRDPTGRNLFF.

The table lists this clonotype with a few counts. V usage is TRBV27 and J usage is TRBJ1-6; 8 nucleotides agree with TRBD1. Germline trimming cut 4 bases from V and 7 bases from J; bases unmatched to any gene: 9. Germline loops: CDR1 MNHEY, CDR2 SMNVEV (reference sequence). This CDR3 spans 16 amino acids. CDR3 nucleotide sequence: TGTGCCAGCAGTTCCCGACAGGGGCGAAGGAATTCACCCCTCCACTTT. Residues: CASSSRQGRRNSPLHF.

The sample holds many counts of this clonotype. This chain joins TRBV20-1 and TRBJ1-3, with 7 bases matching TRBD1. Per germline, CDR1 DFQATT and CDR2 SNEGSKA (reference sequence). V dropped 5 bases and J dropped 1; count of bases not matched to a gene: 8. This CDR3 contains 15 residues. As DNA, the CDR3 is TGCAGTGCTCCCCCCGCAGGGGGGTCTGGAAACACCATATATTTT. Translation gives CSAPPAGGSGNTIYF.

This clonotype was seen only a few times. The genes are TRBV12-3 or TRBV12-4 and TRBJ2-7; D unresolved. V was pared by 2 bases and J by 5 bases, with 10 bases between. The CDR3 sequence is 13 residues long. Here the CDR3 reads CASSLTVVHEQYF. The CDR3 nucleotides are TGTGCCAGCAGTTTAACTGTAGTCCACGAGCAGTACTTC.

This clonotype was observed a handful of times. The J gene is TRBJ1-4, the V gene TRBV5-1, with 11 bases fitting TRBD1. The junction had 10 bases not matched to a gene; V was cut back by 4 bases and J by 8 bases. Per the germline V gene, CDR1 is SGHRS and CDR2 is YFSETQ. This CDR3 contains 16 residues. Written as DNA, the CDR3 is TGCGCCAGCAGCAACGGGACAGGGGGAGGGAAAGAAAAACTGTTTTTT. This translates into CASSNGTGGGKEKLFF.

This clonotype appeared a few times. V usage is TRBV6-2 or TRBV6-3 and J usage is TRBJ2-3; 8 nucleotides line up with TRBD2. Germline V gene sequence: CDR1 MNHEY, CDR2 SVGEGT. With 5 bases clipped from V and 3 bases from J, the junction kept 7 bases outside the gene matches. The CDR3 loop spans 15 amino acids. This CDR3 is CASSGPGLGTDTQYF. The CDR3 nucleotides are TGTGCCAGCAGTGGGCCGGGACTAGGGACAGATACGCAGTATTTT.

This clonotype was counted a few times. The chain combines TRBV3-1 with TRBJ1-2; 10 positions agree with TRBD1. CDR1 and CDR2 from the germline V gene are LGHDT and YNNKEL (reference sequence). The CDR3 loop spans 15 amino acids. V gave up 1 base and J gave up 7 bases; unmatched junction bases: 6. CDR3 residues: CASSQAGQGGGGYTF. In nucleotides, the CDR3 is TGTGCCAGCAGCCAAGCAGGACAGGGGGGCGGTGGCTACACCTTC.

This clonotype occurred many times. The chain couples TRBV4-2 to TRBJ2-2; D ambiguous. Per germline, CDR1 LGHNA and CDR2 YNFKEQ. Trimming left V 1 base short and J 6 bases short, with 6 bases between. The CDR3 covers 13 residues. CDR3 DNA: TGTGCCAGCAGCCAAGGGGGTCCCGGGGAGCTGTTTTTT. Protein sequence: CASSQGGPGELFF.

In its sample, this clonotype was seen a few times. The chain combines TRBV20-1 with TRBJ1-1; D unresolved. CDR3 length: 13 amino acids. From germline, CDR1 is DFQATT and CDR2 SNEGSKA (reference sequence). V dropped 3 bases and J dropped 2 bases, with 10 bases sitting between them. CDR3 residues: CSASGPRNTEAFF. The CDR3 DNA follows: TGCAGTGCTAGTGGTCCGCGAAACACTGAAGCTTTCTTT.

This rearrangement joins TRBV3-1 to TRBJ1-2; D gene ambiguous. The CDR3 contains 14 residues. Between the trimmed V and J ends, which lost 0 bases and 2 bases, there was a span of 7 bases. Germline CDR1 and CDR2: LGHDT and YNNKEL (reference sequence). The CDR3: CASSQDSRNYGYTF. In DNA, the CDR3 is TGTGCCAGCAGCCAAGATTCACGGAACTATGGCTACACCTTC.

This chain links TRBV28 with TRBJ2-5; TRBD1 is a possible D gene (6 bases). This CDR3 is built from 14 residues. V lost 6 bases and J 2 bases, leaving 13 bases between the germline ends. Germline assignment: CDR1 MDHEN and CDR2 SYDVKM. CDR3 residues: CASSPDRRQETQYF. As DNA, the CDR3 is TGTGCCAGCAGCCCGGACAGACGACAAGAGACCCAGTACTTC.